The sequence of this TCR beta chain was determined in a study of blood T cell repertoires in COVID-19. In the authors' workflow: Reference gene primer amplification yielded estimated nucleated cell counts. The table came from immunoSEQ multiplex PCR; TCRdb's copy has only in-frame clones and leaves some out. V and J calls and clone size come straight from that table; D and trimming were deduced from the DNA. The sample carries approximately 270,000 clones, over 75% recorded once. Assignment of participants to cohorts was predicated upon participant-reported clinical history. The V end lost 2 bases, the J end lost 1 base, and 9 bases lay between the germline ends. The germline V gene has CDR1 MDHEN and CDR2 SYDVKM. The CDR3 sequence is 15 residues long.

The V and J genes are TRBV28 and TRBJ2-1, with a possible D match to TRBD1 (6 bases). This TCR derives from a woman aged 50 to 65 who had recovered from COVID-19. Input material: PBMCs or T cells enriched from blood (not recorded which). CDR3 region: CASSLPGVSYNEQFF. For the CDR3, the DNA is TGTGCCAGCAGTTTACCAGGGGTATCCTACAATGAGCAGTTCTTC.